The clone carrying this TCR beta chain was seen only once. The trim removed 3 bases at V and 3 bases at J, leaving 12 bases unmatched. This CDR3 has 17 residues. Germline assignment: CDR1 SGHVS and CDR2 FQNEAQ. The sample originates from a study of blood T cell repertoires in COVID-19. Study overall: T cells, B-cell-depleted T cells, or PBMCs provided the cDNA or gDNA that served as material.

Clones were sequenced by immunoSEQ multiplex PCR, and TCRdb holds only the in-frame ones, with some missing. This table has about 270,000 clones, 80% to 90% appearing once. The TCR originated in a woman aged 25 to 45 with COVID-19, enrolled during active disease. The sample comprised peripheral blood. The chain joins TRBV7-8 to TRBJ2-3; 7 bases match TRBD2. CDR3 loop: CASSFPWTGGWTDTQYF. DNA of the CDR3: TGTGCCAGCAGCTTTCCCTGGACGGGGGGTTGGACAGATACGCAGTATTTT.